The 32 T cell receptor beta chains presented below share a single source sample, sequenced in a study of follicular helper T cells after annual influenza vaccination. Time point given: 2013-2014 season, 7 days after vaccination. Assay used: immunoSEQ multiplex PCR; TCRdb lists only in-frame clones, some missing. Among 8,500 to 9,000 clones listed, about 83% were seen once. The specimen comprised CXCR5+ CD38- circulating T follicular helper cells from blood, sampled 7 days after influenza vaccination. As to subset: circulating Tfh, non-naive CD4+CXCR5+PD-1+ (ICOS+CD38+ or ICOS-CD38-). All receptors derive from an adult who received the influenza vaccine.

The rearrangement links TRBV5-1 to TRBJ1-1, with a weak D call TRBD1 (6 bases). Per the germline V gene, CDR1 is SGHRS and CDR2 is YFSETQ. The V end was cut by 6 bases, the J end by 2 bases, with 14 bases between. The CDR3 covers 14 residues. CDR3 nucleotides: TGCGCCAGCACCCCTGGGACACCTAACACTGAAGCTTTCTTT. Protein product: CASTPGTPNTEAFF.

The chain combines TRBV7-8 with TRBJ1-2; D may be TRBD1 (5 bases). V was pared by 1 base and J by 6 bases, with 15 bases between. This CDR3 is 15 amino acids long. The germline V gene encodes CDR1 SGHVS and CDR2 FQNEAQ. The CDR3 protein is CASSLGVTGRDGYTF. The DNA for the CDR3 is TGTGCCAGCAGCTTAGGGGTAACAGGACGAGATGGCTACACCTTC.

V usage is TRBV7-7 and J usage is TRBJ2-5; 7 bases are a match to TRBD2. Germline loops: CDR1 SSHAT, CDR2 FNYEAQ (reference sequence). The length of the CDR3 is 14 residues. CDR3 nucleotides: TGTGCTAGCTCCGGGGAGGTTAGCGGGGAGACCCAGTACTTC. Its translation: CASSGEVSGETQYF.

V and J are TRBV5-1 and TRBJ2-3; 8 nucleotides line up with TRBD2. Germline V gives CDR1 SGHRS, CDR2 YFSETQ. The ends lost 0 bases at V and 3 bases at J; junction bases unmatched: 0. This CDR3 region has 14 residues. CDR3 nucleotide sequence: TGCGCCAGCAGCTTGGGACTAGCGACAGATACGCAGTATTTT. Translated, it gives CASSLGLATDTQYF.

V and J are TRBV6-1 and TRBJ1-4; a possible D gene is TRBD1 (5 bases). Trimming cost V 2 bases and J 10 bases, with 14 bases left between them. The CDR3 totals 14 residues. Germline V gene lookup returns CDR1 MNHNS and CDR2 SASEGT. For the CDR3, the DNA is TGTGCCAGCAGTGAATTTCCCAGGGTTGGAAAACTGTTTTTT. Its translation is CASSEFPRVGKLFF.

This chain joins TRBV15 and TRBJ2-3, with TRBD1 identical over 8 bases. Germline V lookup: CDR1 LNHNV, CDR2 YYDKDF (reference sequence). This CDR3 contains 15 residues. Trimming at V came to 6 bases and at J to 0 bases, leaving 5 bases not matched to a gene. Written as DNA, the CDR3 is TGTGCCACCAGTAAGGGACAGGAGAGCACAGATACGCAGTATTTT. Translating gives CATSKGQESTDTQYF.

The chain employs TRBV9 and TRBJ2-5, with TRBD2 identical over 8 bases. Losses at the gene ends were 4 bases for V and 5 bases for J; bases not matched to a gene: 7. The CDR3 is 14 residues long. CDR1 and CDR2 from the germline V gene are SGDLS and YYNGEE. The CDR3 sequence is CASSNLAGGETQYF. Written as DNA, the CDR3 is TGTGCCAGCAGCAACTTGGCGGGAGGTGAGACCCAGTACTTC. Together with reference TRBV9 and TRBJ2-5, the CDR3 gives the full variable domain: DSGVTQTPKHLITATGQRVTLRCSPRSGDLSVYWYQQSLDQGLQFLIQYYNGEERAKGNILERFSAQQFPDLHSELNLSSLELGDSALYFCASSNLAGGETQYFGPGTRLLVL.

This clone came up once. The chain is built from TRBV6-5 and TRBJ1-5, with D unclear. Germline V CDR1 and CDR2: MNHEY, SVGAGI. V lost 5 bases and J lost 7, with 12 bases in between. The CDR3 totals 13 residues. CDR3 sequence: CASSERDAQPQHF. CDR3 sequence (DNA): TGTGCCAGCAGTGAAAGGGATGCGCAGCCCCAGCATTTT.

The gene calls are TRBV19 and TRBJ2-3; 8 bases are a match to TRBD2. Germline CDR1 and CDR2: LNHDA and SQIVND (reference sequence). This CDR3 is built from 16 residues. Trimming cost V 5 bases and J 4 bases; bases outside gene matches: 11. CDR3 DNA sequence: TGTGCCAGTAGTCCCCCCCAAGCGGGGGCCGCAGATACGCAGTATTTT. Protein product: CASSPPQAGAADTQYF.

The chain joins TRBV28 to TRBJ2-3; D might be TRBD1 or TRBD2, each matching 5 bases. The ends were cut back, 3 bases at V and 3 bases at J, with 16 bases in the middle. The germline V gene has CDR1 MDHEN and CDR2 SYDVKM. This CDR3 has 16 residues. The CDR3: CASSFPYGGGTDTQYF. The DNA of the CDR3 is TGTGCCAGCAGTTTCCCCTACGGTGGGGGAACAGATACGCAGTATTTT.

V gene TRBV15 combines with J gene TRBJ2-2; 8 bases line up with TRBD2. The CDR3 covers 15 residues. With V trimmed by 3 bases and J by 13 bases, 13 bases remained unmatched. Germline V CDR1 and CDR2: LNHNV, YYDKDF (reference sequence). The CDR3 nucleotides read TGTGCCACCAGCAGCGTGACCGAAAACGGGAGGGTGCTGTTTTTT. This sequence encodes CATSSVTENGRVLFF.

The V gene is TRBV7-6, the J gene TRBJ2-3; 7 nucleotides line up with TRBD2. V lost 2 bases to trimming and J lost 5 bases; unmatched junction nucleotides: 10. The CDR3 has 16 residues. CDR1 is SGHVS and CDR2 is FNYEAQ in the germline V gene. The CDR3 spells CASSLNGGSGRDTQYF. For the CDR3, the DNA is TGTGCCAGCAGCTTAAACGGCGGGAGTGGGAGAGATACGCAGTATTTT.

The chain recombines TRBV27 with TRBJ1-1, with TRBD1 identical over 9 bases. Germline CDR1 and CDR2: MNHEY and SMNVEV (reference sequence). This CDR3 is 13 amino acids long. Trimming removed 5 bases from V and 7 bases from J; junction bases left unmatched: 5. This chain's CDR3 is CASSVRQGDEAFF. CDR3 in DNA: TGTGCCAGCAGTGTCAGACAGGGGGATGAAGCTTTCTTT.

This rearrangement joins TRBV19 to TRBJ2-5, with 7 nucleotides matching TRBD2. Germline values: CDR1 LNHDA, CDR2 SQIVND (reference sequence). V shed 3 bases and J 1 base; nucleotides not matched to a gene: 5. The CDR3 spans 15 residues. The CDR3 reads CASSIDGRTQETQYF. In DNA, the CDR3 is TGTGCCAGTAGTATTGACGGGAGGACCCAAGAGACCCAGTACTTC.

This sequence joins TRBV5-6 and TRBJ1-1; TRBD1 aligns across 7 bases. V shed 0 bases and J 2 bases; nucleotides not matched to a gene: 4. The CDR3 sequence is 15 residues long. Germline CDR1 SGHDT, CDR2 YYEEEE. The CDR3 spells CASSLVTGANTEAFF. The DNA for the CDR3 is TGTGCCAGCAGCTTGGTAACAGGGGCAAACACTGAAGCTTTCTTT.

The rearrangement uses TRBV5-5 and TRBJ2-1; D tentatively reads TRBD1 or TRBD2 (6 bases each). Deletions cut 4 bases from V and 5 bases from J, with 19 bases between. Germline CDR1 SGHKS, CDR2 YYEKEE (reference sequence). The CDR3 runs 16 residues. CDR3 nucleotide sequence: TGTGCCAGCAGCCTTACTCCTAGGGGGGTCCACAATGAGCAGTTCTTC. Amino acid sequence: CASSLTPRGVHNEQFF.

This chain joins TRBV28 and TRBJ1-3; D uncertain. Germline loops: CDR1 MDHEN, CDR2 SYDVKM. The V gene lost 3 bases and the J gene lost 0 bases, with 12 bases spanning the gap. This CDR3 region has 16 residues. CDR3: CASSFELFFSGNTIYF. CDR3 DNA sequence: TGTGCCAGCAGTTTCGAACTCTTTTTCTCTGGAAACACCATATATTTT.

The V gene is TRBV4-2, the J gene TRBJ2-6; D remains ambiguous. V shed 0 bases and J shed 0 bases, with 9 bases lying between them. Looked up from germline, CDR1 is LGHNA and CDR2 is YNFKEQ. CDR3 length: 17 amino acids. CDR3 nucleotides: TGTGCCAGCAGCCAAGATCTATTCCTCTCTGGGGCCAACGTCCTGACTTTC. It specifies CASSQDLFLSGANVLTF.

V usage is TRBV30 and J usage is TRBJ1-2; perhaps TRBD1 as D (6 bases). CDR1 is GTSNPN, CDR2 SVGIG, per germline (reference sequence). The CDR3 runs 13 residues. Trimming took 3 bases from V and 8 from J, leaving 16 bases between them. This CDR3 is CAWRRTAGNGYTF. As DNA, the CDR3 is TGTGCCTGGAGACGGACAGCCGGGAACGGCTACACCTTC.

J is TRBJ1-1 and V is TRBV7-9; D unresolved. The CDR3 contains 13 residues. V was clipped by 3 bases and J by 1 base, with 6 bases between them. The germline CDR1 and CDR2 sequences are SEHNR and FQNEAQ (reference sequence). In DNA form, the CDR3 reads TGTGCCAGCAGCTTCCCACAGAACACTGAAGCTTTCTTT. As protein: CASSFPQNTEAFF.

This clone has only one observation. The chain uses TRBV7-2 and TRBJ2-1; 8 nucleotides align to TRBD1. Germline assignment: CDR1 SGHTA and CDR2 FQGNSA. The CDR3 is 17 amino acids. Trimming took 2 bases from V and 5 from J; bases not matched to a gene: 11. This chain's CDR3 is CASSLYERQGKNNEQFF. The DNA for the CDR3 is TGTGCCAGCAGCTTATACGAAAGACAGGGGAAGAACAATGAGCAGTTCTTC.

The chain joins TRBV28 to TRBJ2-5, with D hard to call. CDR3 length: 12 amino acids. V shed 5 bases and J shed 1 base, with 5 bases lying between them. Germline CDR1 MDHEN, CDR2 SYDVKM. The CDR3 DNA sequence: TGTGCCAGCAGTCCCCTCCAAGAGACCCAGTACTTC. This translates into CASSPLQETQYF.

The chain uses TRBV10-3 and TRBJ2-7, with D possibly TRBD1 on 6 matching bases. From germline, CDR1 is ENHRY and CDR2 SYGVKD. V lost 6 bases to trimming and J lost 4 bases, with 16 bases between them. The CDR3 length is 14 residues. The DNA of the CDR3 is TGTGCCATCAGGAGGACAGCCGAGGGGTACGAGCAGTACTTC. Its translation: CAIRRTAEGYEQYF.

The chain carries TRBV27 and TRBJ1-2; D ambiguous. CDR3 length equals 14 residues. V was pared by 0 bases and J by 5 bases, with 10 bases between. Germline V CDR1 and CDR2: MNHEY, SMNVEV (reference sequence). The CDR3 coding sequence is TGTGCCAGCAGTTTATCGTCACAAGAGTATGGCTACACCTTC. Its protein product is CASSLSSQEYGYTF.

This clone was picked up one time. The genes are TRBV18 and TRBJ2-1; the D gene is possibly TRBD1 (5 bases). The germline V and J ends were trimmed by 7 bases and 0 bases, with 13 bases remaining between them. The CDR3 is made up of 15 amino acids. Germline-derived CDR1 and CDR2 are KGHSH and LQKENI. The DNA for the CDR3 is TGTGCCAGCTGTTACGACAGAAGCTCCTACAATGAGCAGTTCTTC. This translates into CASCYDRSSYNEQFF.

The chain is built from TRBV6-1 and TRBJ2-1; no definite D call. The length of the CDR3 is 17 residues. V was shortened by 2 bases and J by 4 bases, with 18 bases between the two germline ends. The germline V gene has CDR1 MNHNS and CDR2 SASEGT. Here the CDR3 reads CASSESVRPPPYNEQFF. In nucleotides, the CDR3 is TGTGCCAGCAGTGAATCGGTACGCCCGCCCCCTTACAATGAGCAGTTCTTC.

This chain uses TRBV9 with TRBJ2-7; 11 positions agree with TRBD2. V lost 0 bases and J lost 2; bases outside the gene matches: 1. CDR1 and CDR2 from the germline V gene are SGDLS and YYNGEE. The CDR3 has 15 residues. CDR3 loop: CASSVGLAGTYEQYF. Written as DNA, the CDR3 is TGTGCCAGCAGCGTAGGACTAGCGGGAACCTACGAGCAGTACTTC.

This clone was picked up a small number of times. In DNA, the CDR3 is TGTGCCAGCAGCTCACAGAGGGGAGGCTACACCTTC. It yields the protein CASSSQRGGYTF. The chain links TRBV9 to TRBJ1-2; possibly TRBD1 for D (5 bases). Between the trimmed V and J ends, which lost 4 bases and 8 bases, there was a span of 12 bases. Looked up from germline, CDR1 is SGDLS and CDR2 is YYNGEE. The CDR3 totals 12 residues.

The chain links TRBV7-9 to TRBJ1-1, with D hard to call. Germline-derived CDR1 and CDR2 are SEHNR and FQNEAQ (reference sequence). The CDR3 consists of 14 residues. Trimming shortened V by 6 bases and J by 0 bases, and 11 bases separated the two germline ends. The CDR3 loop reads CASRPTAMNTEAFF. CDR3 in DNA: TGTGCCAGCAGACCCACCGCTATGAACACTGAAGCTTTCTTT.

This chain uses TRBV30 with TRBJ2-2; 7 positions agree with TRBD1. Germline assignment: CDR1 GTSNPN and CDR2 SVGIG (reference sequence). Germline trimming cut 5 bases from V and 7 bases from J; bases unmatched to any gene: 13. The CDR3 totals 15 residues. The CDR3 spells CAWCSKGAGGGELFF. Written as DNA, the CDR3 is TGTGCCTGGTGCTCGAAGGGGGCTGGGGGCGGGGAGCTGTTTTTT. Filled out from reference TRBV30 and TRBJ2-2, the complete variable domain reads SQTIHQWPATLVQPVGSPLSLECTVEGTSNPNLYWYRQAAGRGLQLLFYSVGIGQISSEVPQNLSASRPQDRQFILSSKKLLLSDSGFYLCAWCSKGAGGGELFFGEGSRLTVL.

This chain uses TRBV6-1 with TRBJ2-7, with D uncertain. Between the trimmed V and J ends, which lost 1 base and 7 bases, there was a span of 11 bases. This CDR3 has 13 residues. CDR1 is MNHNS, CDR2 SASEGT, per germline. The CDR3 sequence is CASSEVPRMEQYF. As DNA, the CDR3 is TGTGCCAGCAGTGAAGTCCCCAGGATGGAGCAGTACTTC.

The rearrangement uses TRBV25-1 and TRBJ2-5; D perhaps matches TRBD2 (5 bases). The germline V gene has CDR1 MGHDK and CDR2 SYGVNS. Trimming removed 2 bases from V and 4 bases from J, with 14 bases in between. This CDR3 region has 15 residues. The CDR3 reads CASSERPGLAETQYF. DNA for the CDR3: TGTGCCAGCAGTGAAAGACCCGGGCTAGCAGAGACCCAGTACTTC.